The 26 T cell receptor beta chains below come from one sample, sequenced in a study of blood T cell repertoires in COVID-19. Repertoires were generated with immunoSEQ multiplex PCR, while TCRdb's copy carries only in-frame clones and drops some. This sample has 150,000 to 200,000 clones, with around 90% found just once. What was sequenced was peripheral blood. These TCRs come from a young man with acute or convalescent COVID-19.

The J gene is TRBJ2-3, the V gene TRBV11-2; TRBD2 matches 11 bases. Trimming removed 3 bases from V and 5 bases from J; junction bases left unmatched: 10. Looked up from germline, CDR1 is SGHAT and CDR2 is FQNNGV. This CDR3 is built from 17 residues. This CDR3 reads CASSLRDSGGARDTQYF. The CDR3 coding sequence is TGTGCCAGCAGCTTGCGAGATAGCGGGGGGGCCAGAGATACGCAGTATTTT.

The V and J genes are TRBV24-1 and TRBJ1-4; possible D gene TRBD1, 6 bases. Germline CDR1 and CDR2: KGHDR and SFDVKD. CDR3 length: 15 residues. Trimming stripped 12 bases from V and 4 bases from J, with 20 bases between. The CDR3 nucleotides read TGTGCCCCCTGTAAGGGGGGGGACATTAATGAAAAACTGTTTTTT. It yields the protein CAPCKGGDINEKLFF.

This chain links TRBV7-2 with TRBJ2-1; 11 bases agree with TRBD2. The germline V gene encodes CDR1 SGHTA and CDR2 FQGNSA. The CDR3 runs to 16 residues. V trimming: 1 base; J trimming: 4 bases; junction bases outside the gene matches: 3. This CDR3 reads CASSLVGTSGYNEQFF. The CDR3 region has the DNA TGTGCCAGCAGCTTAGTGGGGACTAGCGGTTACAATGAGCAGTTCTTC.

This clone showed up just a few times. The chain recombines TRBV25-1 with TRBJ1-2, with 7 positions matching TRBD1. The CDR3 consists of 15 residues. Germline CDR1 and CDR2: MGHDK and SYGVNS. With 3 bases clipped from V and 4 bases from J, the junction kept 8 bases outside the gene matches. The CDR3 nucleotides are TGTGCCAGCAGTGAGGGGAACAGGGGAATCTATGGCTACACCTTC. The encoded protein is CASSEGNRGIYGYTF.

The chain carries TRBV6-5 and TRBJ2-7, with TRBD1 matching 7 bases. Germline loops: CDR1 MNHEY, CDR2 SVGAGI. CDR3 length equals 14 residues. The V segment lost 0 bases and the J segment 3 bases; nucleotides outside the gene matches: 2. CDR3 protein: CASSYSTGLYEQYF. DNA for the CDR3: TGTGCCAGCAGTTACTCGACAGGGCTCTACGAGCAGTACTTC.

The rearrangement links TRBV6-1 to TRBJ2-1; 9 nucleotides agree with TRBD2. This CDR3 has 15 amino acids. The germline CDR1 and CDR2 sequences are MNHNS and SASEGT. After removal of 0 bases from V and 6 bases from J, the junction contained 3 bases not matched to a gene. The CDR3, as DNA: TGTGCCAGCAGTGAAGCTAGCGGGAGTCCCAATGAGCAGTTCTTC. Amino acids: CASSEASGSPNEQFF.

The chain has TRBV18 and TRBJ1-1; D remains unclear. CDR1 KGHSH and CDR2 LQKENI come from the germline V gene. V gave up 3 bases and J gave up 2 bases, with 10 bases separating them. This CDR3 comprises 14 residues. This chain's CDR3 is CASSPTNLNTEAFF. The CDR3 DNA reads TGTGCCAGCTCACCTACCAATCTAAACACTGAAGCTTTCTTT. Looking up the rest from reference TRBV18 and TRBJ1-1 gives the full variable domain: NAGVMQNPRHLVRRRGQEARLRCSPMKGHSHVYWYRQLPEEGLKFMVYLQKENIIDESGMPKERFSAEFPKEGPSILRIQQVVRGDSAAYFCASSPTNLNTEAFFGQGTRLTVV.

V usage is TRBV7-9 and J usage is TRBJ2-2; 9 positions agree with TRBD2. The V and J ends lost 9 bases and 4 bases, in that order; junction bases with no gene match: 6. This CDR3 region has 14 residues. Germline V lookup: CDR1 SEHNR, CDR2 FQNEAQ (reference sequence). The CDR3 spells CASPTSGGTGELFF. CDR3 nucleotide sequence: TGTGCCAGTCCGACTAGCGGCGGCACCGGGGAGCTGTTTTTT.

This clone appeared a single time. The V gene is TRBV5-1, the J gene TRBJ2-3; TRBD2 agrees at 14 bases. CDR1 SGHRS and CDR2 YFSETQ come from the germline V gene. Germline trimming cut 3 bases from V and 6 bases from J; bases unmatched to any gene: 6. CDR3 size: 16 residues. The CDR3 DNA reads as TGCGCCAGCAGCTCCCCGGGACTAGCGGGAGTCGATACGCAGTATTTT. This gives the protein CASSSPGLAGVDTQYF.

This chain connects TRBV19 to TRBJ1-5, with D possibly TRBD1 on 6 matching bases. The CDR3 spans 14 residues. Germline V gives CDR1 LNHDA, CDR2 SQIVND (reference sequence). V shed 4 bases and J shed 12 bases, with 19 bases lying between them. The CDR3 reads CASSSPYSAGDQHF. Here the CDR3 DNA reads TGTGCCAGTAGTAGCCCGTACTCCGCAGGGGACCAGCATTTT.

The genes are TRBV27 and TRBJ2-1, with 13 positions matching TRBD2. V gave up 4 bases and J gave up 8 bases; unmatched junction bases: 11. Germline-derived CDR1 and CDR2 are MNHEY and SMNVEV (reference sequence). CDR3 length: 17 residues. The CDR3 sequence is CASSSRGLAGVVDEQFF. The CDR3 nucleotides are TGTGCCAGCAGTTCTCGAGGACTAGCGGGAGTGGTAGATGAGCAGTTCTTC.

This chain uses TRBV30 with TRBJ1-5, with D possibly being TRBD1 (6 bases). Trimming left V 0 bases short and J 5 bases short, with 8 bases between. CDR3 size: 13 residues. Germline CDR1 reads GTSNPN; CDR2 reads SVGIG (reference sequence). As DNA, the CDR3 is TGTGCCTGGAGTGTACAGGGATATCAGCCCCAGCATTTT. This encodes CAWSVQGYQPQHF.

This chain uses TRBV5-8 with TRBJ1-1, with TRBD1 matching over 10 bases. CDR3 length: 18 residues. Trimming cost V 0 bases and J 0 bases; bases outside gene matches: 8. CDR1 and CDR2 from the germline V gene are SGHTS and YDEGEE. The CDR3 here is CASSLVLGQGPMNTEAFF. CDR3 DNA: TGTGCCAGCAGCTTGGTTCTGGGACAGGGGCCCATGAACACTGAAGCTTTCTTT.

This chain joins TRBV29-1 and TRBJ1-2; 9 nucleotides agree with TRBD1. This CDR3 is 14 amino acids long. Germline values: CDR1 SQVTM, CDR2 ANQGSEA. With 4 bases clipped from V and 2 bases from J, the junction kept 5 bases outside the gene matches. The CDR3 is CSVVPGQGNYGYTF. The CDR3, as DNA: TGCAGCGTTGTCCCGGGACAGGGAAACTATGGCTACACCTTC.

Comments on this clone: An end of the junction differs from the germline gene, which may be a read error. The chain recombines TRBV29-1 with TRBJ1-1; the D gene is possibly TRBD1 (5 bases). Germline loops: CDR1 SQVTM, CDR2 ANQGSEA. The CDR3 length is 10 residues. The CDR3 DNA is TGCAGCGTTGAAGATCGTCGGGGGGAGTTT. Translation gives CSVEDRRGEF.

The gene calls are TRBV5-6 and TRBJ2-5; 12 bases align to TRBD2. The CDR3 is made up of 15 amino acids. V lost 4 bases, J lost 5 bases, and 6 bases stayed unmatched. Germline V lookup: CDR1 SGHDT, CDR2 YYEEEE. Here the CDR3 DNA reads TGTGCCAGCAGCCTAGCGGGGGGGCGGTTGGAGACCCAGTACTTC. Protein sequence: CASSLAGGRLETQYF. Combining the CDR3 with reference TRBV5-6 and TRBJ2-5 gives the whole variable domain DAGVTQSPTHLIKTRGQQVTLRCSPKSGHDTVSWYQQALGQGPQFIFQYYEEEERQRGNFPDRFSGHQFPNYSSELNVNALLLGDSALYLCASSLAGGRLETQYFGPGTRLLVL.

The chain recombines TRBV2 with TRBJ1-1, with 8 positions matching TRBD1. Germline CDR1 SNHLY, CDR2 FYNNEI. The CDR3 is made up of 12 amino acids. V shed 8 bases and J 10 bases; nucleotides not matched to a gene: 9. The CDR3 region is CASGGQATRAFF. CDR3 in DNA: TGTGCCAGCGGGGGACAGGCGACTAGAGCTTTCTTT.

This rearrangement joins TRBV19 to TRBJ1-2; D remains unclear. CDR3 length: 17 amino acids. Germline V gene sequence: CDR1 LNHDA, CDR2 SQIVND (reference sequence). V dropped 3 bases and J dropped 6 bases, with 23 bases sitting between them. The CDR3 region is CASSIPPPSSRADGYTF. In DNA form, the CDR3 reads TGTGCCAGTAGTATTCCTCCCCCGTCCTCGAGGGCGGATGGCTACACCTTC. Full variable domain (remainder filled in from reference TRBV19 and TRBJ1-2): DGGITQSPKYLFRKEGQNVTLSCEQNLNHDAMYWYRQDPGQGLRLIYYSQIVNDFQKGDIAEGYSVSREKKESFPLTVTSAQKNPTAFYLCASSIPPPSSRADGYTFGSGTRLTVV.

The chain has TRBV19 and TRBJ1-5; D gene unclear. The CDR3 has 13 residues. V was cut by 6 bases and J by 0 bases, with 6 bases left in between. CDR1 is LNHDA and CDR2 is SQIVND in the germline V gene (reference sequence). The CDR3 region is CASRYTSNQPQHF. In DNA form, the CDR3 reads TGTGCCAGTAGATACACTAGCAATCAGCCCCAGCATTTT.

The V call is TRBV4-1, the J call TRBJ1-2; D is undetermined. CDR1 and CDR2 (germline): MGHRA, YSYEKL. Trimming shortened V by 1 base and J by 3 bases, and 12 bases separated the two germline ends. The CDR3 loop spans 15 amino acids. The chain's CDR3 is CASSQGEGADYGYTF. Written as DNA, the CDR3 is TGCGCCAGCAGCCAAGGCGAGGGCGCAGACTATGGCTACACCTTC.

The rearrangement uses TRBV5-1 and TRBJ2-7, with D perhaps matching TRBD2 (6 bases). This CDR3 comprises 15 residues. Germline loops: CDR1 SGHRS, CDR2 YFSETQ. Trimming cost V 2 bases and J 2 bases, with 14 bases left between them. Here the CDR3 DNA reads TGCGCCAGCAGCTTATTGGCTAGCGTGACCTACGAGCAGTACTTC. Encoded protein: CASSLLASVTYEQYF. The whole variable domain, filled in from reference TRBV5-1 and TRBJ2-7, reads KAGVTQTPRYLIKTRGQQVTLSCSPISGHRSVSWYQQTPGQGLQFLFEYFSETQRNKGNFPGRFSGRQFSNSRSEMNVSTLELGDSALYLCASSLLASVTYEQYFGPGTRLTVT.

The CDR3 coding sequence is TGTGCCAGCTCACCACCAGCGGGGGCCAACGTCCTGACTTTC. Translating gives CASSPPAGANVLTF. V usage is TRBV18 and J usage is TRBJ2-6; D gene ambiguous. This CDR3 contains 14 residues. The germline CDR1 and CDR2 sequences are KGHSH and LQKENI. Trimming stripped 0 bases from V and 4 bases from J, with 4 bases between. Variable domain in full (rest from reference TRBV18 and TRBJ2-6): NAGVMQNPRHLVRRRGQEARLRCSPMKGHSHVYWYRQLPEEGLKFMVYLQKENIIDESGMPKERFSAEFPKEGPSILRIQQVVRGDSAAYFCASSPPAGANVLTFGAGSRLTVL.

The chain recombines TRBV19 with TRBJ1-2, with a weak D call TRBD1 (6 bases). This CDR3 contains 14 residues. Germline V gene lookup returns CDR1 LNHDA and CDR2 SQIVND (reference sequence). Trimming left V 6 bases short and J 8 bases short, with 19 bases between. DNA of the CDR3: TGTGCCAGTAGGCTAAACCTCCAGGGGAAGGGCTACACCTTC. Translation gives CASRLNLQGKGYTF.

This chain links TRBV6-5 with TRBJ1-1; the match to TRBD1 covers 10 bases. This CDR3 is 16 amino acids long. After removal of 2 bases from V and 6 bases from J, the junction contained 9 bases not matched to a gene. CDR1 MNHEY and CDR2 SVGAGI come from the germline V gene. CDR3 amino acids: CASSYPQDRGIAEAFF. CDR3 sequence (DNA): TGTGCCAGCAGTTACCCACAGGACAGGGGGATCGCTGAAGCTTTCTTT.

This rearrangement joins TRBV6-5 to TRBJ1-5; 11 bases are a match to TRBD1. The germline CDR1 and CDR2 sequences are MNHEY and SVGAGI. V lost 3 bases and J lost 4; bases outside the gene matches: 2. The CDR3 loop spans 15 amino acids. The CDR3 bases are TGTGCCAGCAGTTATGGACAGGGGGCGAATCAGCCCCAGCATTTT. Protein sequence: CASSYGQGANQPQHF.

V gene TRBV7-8 combines with J gene TRBJ1-2; a weak D match, TRBD1 (6 bases). The V gene lost 1 base and the J gene lost 1 base, with 10 bases spanning the gap. The length of the CDR3 is 15 residues. Germline CDR1 is SGHVS and CDR2 is FQNEAQ. CDR3 sequence (DNA): TGTGCCAGCAGCTTAGGACAGGCCGGTAACTATGGCTACACCTTC. This translates into CASSLGQAGNYGYTF. Using reference TRBV7-8 and TRBJ1-2 for the parts outside the CDR3, the full variable domain is GAGVSQSPRYKVAKRGQDVALRCDPISGHVSLFWYQQALGQGPEFLTYFQNEAQLDKSGLPSDRFFAERPEGSVSTLKIQRTQQEDSAVYLCASSLGQAGNYGYTFGSGTRLTVV.